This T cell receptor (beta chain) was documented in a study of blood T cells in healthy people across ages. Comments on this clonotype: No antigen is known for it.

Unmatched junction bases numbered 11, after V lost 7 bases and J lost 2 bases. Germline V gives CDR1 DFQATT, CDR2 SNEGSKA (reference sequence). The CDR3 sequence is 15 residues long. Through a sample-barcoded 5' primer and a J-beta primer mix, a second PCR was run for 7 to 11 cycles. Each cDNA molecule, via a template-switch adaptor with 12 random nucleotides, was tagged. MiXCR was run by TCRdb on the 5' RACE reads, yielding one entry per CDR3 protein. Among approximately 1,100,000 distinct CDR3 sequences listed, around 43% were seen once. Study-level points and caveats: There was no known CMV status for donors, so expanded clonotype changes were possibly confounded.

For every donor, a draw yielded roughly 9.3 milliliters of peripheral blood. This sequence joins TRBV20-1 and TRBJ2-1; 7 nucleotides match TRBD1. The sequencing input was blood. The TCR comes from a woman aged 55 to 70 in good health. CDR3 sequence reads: CSEGARIQPYNEQFF. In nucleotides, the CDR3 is TGCAGTGAGGGGGCTCGAATACAACCCTACAATGAGCAGTTCTTC.